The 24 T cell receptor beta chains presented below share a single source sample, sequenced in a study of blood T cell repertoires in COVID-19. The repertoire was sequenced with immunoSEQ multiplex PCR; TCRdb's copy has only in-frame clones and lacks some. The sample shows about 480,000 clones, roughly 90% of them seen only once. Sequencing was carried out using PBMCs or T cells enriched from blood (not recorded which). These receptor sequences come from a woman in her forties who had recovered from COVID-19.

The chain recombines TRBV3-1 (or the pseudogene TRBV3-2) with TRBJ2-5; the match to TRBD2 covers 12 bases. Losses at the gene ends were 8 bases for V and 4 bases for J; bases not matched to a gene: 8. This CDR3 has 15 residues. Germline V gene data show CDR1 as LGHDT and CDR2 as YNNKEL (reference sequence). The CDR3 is CASEPPGLAGETQYF. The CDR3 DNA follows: TGTGCCAGCGAACCGCCGGGACTAGCGGGAGAGACCCAGTACTTC.

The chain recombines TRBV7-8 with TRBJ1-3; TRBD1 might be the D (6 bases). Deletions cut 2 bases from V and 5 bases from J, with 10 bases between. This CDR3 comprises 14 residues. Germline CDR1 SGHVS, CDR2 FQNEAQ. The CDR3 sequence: CASSLSGGRNTIYF. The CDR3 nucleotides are TGTGCCAGCAGCTTATCTGGGGGCAGAAACACCATATATTTT.

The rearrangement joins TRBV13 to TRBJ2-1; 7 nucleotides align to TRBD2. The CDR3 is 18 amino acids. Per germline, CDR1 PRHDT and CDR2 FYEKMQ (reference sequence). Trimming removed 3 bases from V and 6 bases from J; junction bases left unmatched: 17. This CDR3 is CASSLRREGQVGFNEQFF. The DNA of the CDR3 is TGTGCCAGCAGCTTGAGGAGGGAGGGCCAAGTGGGATTCAATGAGCAGTTCTTC.

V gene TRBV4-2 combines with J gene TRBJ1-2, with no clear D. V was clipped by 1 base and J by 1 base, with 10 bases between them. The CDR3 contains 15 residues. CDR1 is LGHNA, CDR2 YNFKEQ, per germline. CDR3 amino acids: CASSQAPTGNYGYTF. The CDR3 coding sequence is TGTGCCAGCAGCCAAGCACCGACGGGTAACTATGGCTACACCTTC.

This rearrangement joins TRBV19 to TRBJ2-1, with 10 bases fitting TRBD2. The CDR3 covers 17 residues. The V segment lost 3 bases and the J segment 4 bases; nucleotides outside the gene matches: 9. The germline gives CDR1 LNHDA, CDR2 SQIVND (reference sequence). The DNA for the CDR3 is TGTGCCAGTAGTATTAGGCTAGCGGGAGTGTTGTACAATGAGCAGTTCTTC. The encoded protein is CASSIRLAGVLYNEQFF.

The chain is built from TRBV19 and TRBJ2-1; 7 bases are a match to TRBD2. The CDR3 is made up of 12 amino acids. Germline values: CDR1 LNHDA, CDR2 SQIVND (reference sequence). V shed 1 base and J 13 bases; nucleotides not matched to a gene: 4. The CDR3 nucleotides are TGTGCCAGTAGTATAGGGACTAGTTCTCAGTTCTTC. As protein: CASSIGTSSQFF.

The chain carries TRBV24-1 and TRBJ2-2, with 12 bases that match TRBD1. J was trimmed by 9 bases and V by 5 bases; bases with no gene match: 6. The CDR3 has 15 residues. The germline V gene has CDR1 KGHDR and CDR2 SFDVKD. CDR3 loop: CATSAGTGGLRELFF. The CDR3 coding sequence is TGTGCCACCAGTGCCGGGACAGGGGGCTTACGGGAGCTGTTTTTT.

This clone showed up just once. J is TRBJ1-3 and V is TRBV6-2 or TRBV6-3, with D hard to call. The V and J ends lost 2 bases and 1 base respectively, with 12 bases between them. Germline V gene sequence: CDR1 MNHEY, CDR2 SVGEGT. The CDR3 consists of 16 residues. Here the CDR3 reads CASSYGRPVSGNTIYF. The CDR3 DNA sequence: TGTGCCAGCAGTTACGGGAGACCCGTTTCTGGAAACACCATATATTTT.

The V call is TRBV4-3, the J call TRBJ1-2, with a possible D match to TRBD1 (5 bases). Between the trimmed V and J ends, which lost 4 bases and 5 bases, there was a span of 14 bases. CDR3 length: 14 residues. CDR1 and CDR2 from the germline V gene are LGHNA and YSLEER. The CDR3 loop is CASSPEVGTYGYTF. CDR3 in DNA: TGCGCCAGCAGCCCAGAGGTGGGGACTTATGGCTACACCTTC.

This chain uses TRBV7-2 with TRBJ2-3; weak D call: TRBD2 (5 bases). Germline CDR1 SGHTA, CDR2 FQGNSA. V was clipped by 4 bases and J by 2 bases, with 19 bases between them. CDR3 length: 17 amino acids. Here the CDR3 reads CASSSPTSRDLTDTQYF. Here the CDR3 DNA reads TGTGCCAGCAGCTCACCAACGAGCCGGGATCTCACAGATACGCAGTATTTT.

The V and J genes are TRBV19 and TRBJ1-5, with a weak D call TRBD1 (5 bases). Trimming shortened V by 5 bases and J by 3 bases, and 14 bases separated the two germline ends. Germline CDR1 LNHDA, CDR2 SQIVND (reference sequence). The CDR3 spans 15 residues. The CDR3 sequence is CASSLPGRDNQPQHF. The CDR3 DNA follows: TGTGCCAGTAGTCTCCCCGGCAGGGACAATCAGCCCCAGCATTTT.

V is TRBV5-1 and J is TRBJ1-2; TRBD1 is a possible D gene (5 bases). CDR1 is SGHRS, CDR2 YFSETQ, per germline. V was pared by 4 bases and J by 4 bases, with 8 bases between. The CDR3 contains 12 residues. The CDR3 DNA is TGCGCCAGCAGCCCCGACAGCTATGGCTACACCTTC. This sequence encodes CASSPDSYGYTF. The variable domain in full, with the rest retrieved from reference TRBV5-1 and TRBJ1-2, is KAGVTQTPRYLIKTRGQQVTLSCSPISGHRSVSWYQQTPGQGLQFLFEYFSETQRNKGNFPGRFSGRQFSNSRSEMNVSTLELGDSALYLCASSPDSYGYTFGSGTRLTVV.

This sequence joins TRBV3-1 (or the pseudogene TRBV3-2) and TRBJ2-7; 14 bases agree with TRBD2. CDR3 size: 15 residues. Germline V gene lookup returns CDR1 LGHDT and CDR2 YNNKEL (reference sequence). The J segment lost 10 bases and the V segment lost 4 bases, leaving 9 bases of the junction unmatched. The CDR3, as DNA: TGTGCCAGCAGCCCCCAGACTAGCGGGAGGGTTAAACAGTACTTC. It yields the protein CASSPQTSGRVKQYF.

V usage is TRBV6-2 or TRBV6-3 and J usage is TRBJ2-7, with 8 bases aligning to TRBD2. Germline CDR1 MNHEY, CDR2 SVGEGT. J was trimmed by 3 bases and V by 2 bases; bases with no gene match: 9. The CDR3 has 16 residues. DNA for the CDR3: TGTGCCAGCAGTTACACTAGCGGACTTTCCGTCTACGAGCAGTACTTC. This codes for CASSYTSGLSVYEQYF.

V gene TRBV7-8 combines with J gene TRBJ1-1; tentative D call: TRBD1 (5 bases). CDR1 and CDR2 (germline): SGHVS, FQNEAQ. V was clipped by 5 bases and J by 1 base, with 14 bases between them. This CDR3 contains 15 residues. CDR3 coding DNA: TGTGCCAGCAGCGACGCACGGGGGGGGAACACTGAAGCTTTCTTT. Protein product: CASSDARGGNTEAFF.

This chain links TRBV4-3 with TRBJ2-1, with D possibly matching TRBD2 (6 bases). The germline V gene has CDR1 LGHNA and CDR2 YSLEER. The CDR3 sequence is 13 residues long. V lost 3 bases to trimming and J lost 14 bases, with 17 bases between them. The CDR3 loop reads CASSQAVAGREFF. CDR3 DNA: TGCGCCAGCAGCCAGGCAGTCGCGGGAAGGGAGTTCTTC.

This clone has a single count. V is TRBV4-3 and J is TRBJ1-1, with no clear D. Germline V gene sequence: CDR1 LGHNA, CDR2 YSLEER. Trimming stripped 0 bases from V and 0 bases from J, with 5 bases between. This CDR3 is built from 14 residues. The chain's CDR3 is CASSQDSVNTEAFF. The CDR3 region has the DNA TGCGCCAGCAGCCAAGATTCAGTGAACACTGAAGCTTTCTTT.

Here the CDR3 reads CATSDSWTGGLFGELFF. CDR3 sequence (DNA): TGTGCCACCAGTGACAGCTGGACAGGGGGCTTATTCGGGGAGCTGTTTTTT. This chain links TRBV24-1 with TRBJ2-2; 11 bases are a match to TRBD1. CDR1 is KGHDR and CDR2 is SFDVKD in the germline V gene. With V trimmed by 4 bases and J by 7 bases, 10 bases remained unmatched. The CDR3 runs to 17 residues.

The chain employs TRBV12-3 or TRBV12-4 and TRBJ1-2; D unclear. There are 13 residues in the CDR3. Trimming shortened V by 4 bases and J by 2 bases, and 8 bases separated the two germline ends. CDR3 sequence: CASSYQRNYGYTF. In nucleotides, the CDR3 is TGTGCCAGCAGTTATCAGAGGAACTATGGCTACACCTTC.

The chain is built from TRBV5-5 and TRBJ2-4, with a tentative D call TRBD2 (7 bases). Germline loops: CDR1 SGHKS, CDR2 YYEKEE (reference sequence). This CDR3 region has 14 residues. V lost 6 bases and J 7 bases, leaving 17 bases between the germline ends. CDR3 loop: CASTDWGRGNIQYF. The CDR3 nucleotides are TGTGCCAGCACCGATTGGGGGCGGGGGAACATTCAGTACTTC.

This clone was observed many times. As DNA, the CDR3 is TGTGCCAGCAGCTTATTTGCGGGAGCTGATACCTACAATGAGCAGTTCTTC. As protein: CASSLFAGADTYNEQFF. This chain joins TRBV7-2 and TRBJ2-1, with TRBD2 matching 7 bases. The CDR3 length is 17 residues. After removal of 2 bases from V and 2 bases from J, the junction contained 9 bases not matched to a gene. The V gene's germline CDR1 is SGHTA and CDR2 FQGNSA.

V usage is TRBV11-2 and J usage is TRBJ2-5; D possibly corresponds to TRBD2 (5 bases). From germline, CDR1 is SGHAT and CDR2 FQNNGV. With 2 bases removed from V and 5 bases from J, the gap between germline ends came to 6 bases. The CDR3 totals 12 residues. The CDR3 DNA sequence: TGTGCCAGCAGCTTATTAGCGGAGACCCAGTACTTC. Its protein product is CASSLLAETQYF. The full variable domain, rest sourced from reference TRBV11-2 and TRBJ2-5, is EAGVAQSPRYKIIEKRQSVAFWCNPISGHATLYWYQQILGQGPKLLIQFQNNGVVDDSQLPKDRFSAERLKGVDSTLKIQPAKLEDSAVYLCASSLLAETQYFGPGTRLLVL.

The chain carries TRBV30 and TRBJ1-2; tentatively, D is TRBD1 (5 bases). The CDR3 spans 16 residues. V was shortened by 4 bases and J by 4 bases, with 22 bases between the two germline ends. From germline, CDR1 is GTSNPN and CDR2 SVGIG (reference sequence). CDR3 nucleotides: TGTGCCTGGAAGGCCGCCCCAGACAGAGCCTTCTATGGCTACACCTTC. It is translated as CAWKAAPDRAFYGYTF.

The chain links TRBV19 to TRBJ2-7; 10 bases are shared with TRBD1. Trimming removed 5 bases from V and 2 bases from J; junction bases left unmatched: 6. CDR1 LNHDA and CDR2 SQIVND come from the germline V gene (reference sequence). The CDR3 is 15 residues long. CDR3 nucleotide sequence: TGTGCCAGTAGTGAAACCGGGACAGGGGCCTACGAGCAGTACTTC. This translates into CASSETGTGAYEQYF.